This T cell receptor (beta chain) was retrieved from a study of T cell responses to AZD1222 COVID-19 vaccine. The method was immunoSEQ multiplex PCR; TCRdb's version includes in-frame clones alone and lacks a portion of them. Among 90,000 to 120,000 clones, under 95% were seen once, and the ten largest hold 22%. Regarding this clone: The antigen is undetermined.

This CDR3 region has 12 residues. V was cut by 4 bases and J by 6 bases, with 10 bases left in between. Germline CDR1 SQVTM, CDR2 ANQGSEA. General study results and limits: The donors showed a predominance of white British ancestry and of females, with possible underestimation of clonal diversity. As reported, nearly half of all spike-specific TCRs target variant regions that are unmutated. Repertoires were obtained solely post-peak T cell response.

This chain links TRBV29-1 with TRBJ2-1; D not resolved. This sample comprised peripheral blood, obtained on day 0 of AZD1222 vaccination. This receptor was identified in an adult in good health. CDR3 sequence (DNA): TGCAGCGTTGCCGACGGTTCCAATGAGCAGTTCTTC. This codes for CSVADGSNEQFF.